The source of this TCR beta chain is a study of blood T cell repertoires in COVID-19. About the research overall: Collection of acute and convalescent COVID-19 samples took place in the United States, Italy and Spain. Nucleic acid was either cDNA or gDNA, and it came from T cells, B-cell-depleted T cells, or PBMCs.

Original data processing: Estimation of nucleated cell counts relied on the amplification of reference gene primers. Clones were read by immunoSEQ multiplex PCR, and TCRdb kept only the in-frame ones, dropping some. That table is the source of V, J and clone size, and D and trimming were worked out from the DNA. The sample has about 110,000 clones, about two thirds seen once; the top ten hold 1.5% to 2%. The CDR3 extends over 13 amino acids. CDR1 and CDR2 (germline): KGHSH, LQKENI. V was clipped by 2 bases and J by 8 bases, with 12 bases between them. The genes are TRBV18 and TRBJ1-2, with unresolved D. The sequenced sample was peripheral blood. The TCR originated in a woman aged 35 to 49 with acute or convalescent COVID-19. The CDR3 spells CASSPEASGGYTF. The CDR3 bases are TGTGCCAGCTCACCAGAGGCGAGTGGGGGCTACACCTTC.